This T cell receptor (beta chain) was found in a study of tumor-infiltrating lymphocytes in localized non-small cell lung cancer. The germline CDR1 and CDR2 sequences are ENHRY and SYGVKD. Trimming shortened V by 4 bases and J by 8 bases, and 9 bases separated the two germline ends. The CDR3 extends over 13 amino acids. As for this clone: What it binds is not known.

Regarding the study as a whole: Tumor T-cell fraction from TCR sequencing was not associated with recurrence-free survival (p = 0.61). TCR sequencing covered a subset of patients with enough tissue. Immunotypes IM1 and IM2 had similar TCR-derived T-cell fractions. Higher tumor T cell infiltration than in uninvolved lung was supported by TCRbeta sequencing.

Produced via immunoSEQ multiplex PCR; TCRdb's table is partial and in-frame only. The table records just under 30,000 clones, 80% to 90% of them present only once. The sequenced material came from lung tumor tissue. The genes are TRBV10-3 and TRBJ1-6, with no clear D. The sequence was collected from a human donor with non-small cell lung cancer. The DNA of the CDR3 is TGTGCCATCAGTGGGGGATGGGATTCACCCCTCCACTTT. Protein: CAISGGWDSPLHF.